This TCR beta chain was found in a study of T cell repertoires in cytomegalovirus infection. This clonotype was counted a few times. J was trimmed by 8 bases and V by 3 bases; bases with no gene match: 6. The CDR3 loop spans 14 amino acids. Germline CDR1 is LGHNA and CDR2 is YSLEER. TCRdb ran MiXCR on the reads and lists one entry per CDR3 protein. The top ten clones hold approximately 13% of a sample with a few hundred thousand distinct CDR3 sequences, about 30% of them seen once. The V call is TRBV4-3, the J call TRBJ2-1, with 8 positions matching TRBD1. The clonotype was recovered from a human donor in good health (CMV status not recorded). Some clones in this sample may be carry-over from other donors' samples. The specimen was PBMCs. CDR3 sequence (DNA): TGCGCCAGCAGCCACGCCAGGGGGCTGGATGAGCAGTTCTTC. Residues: CASSHARGLDEQFF.